The rows below give T cell receptor beta chains drawn from one sample of a study of CD8 T cells in Susac syndrome. TCRdb called the immunoSEQ multiplex PCR reads again in MiXCR, with one record for every CDR3 protein. The repertoire holds roughly 150,000 distinct CDR3 sequences, 93% seen once, with just over 0.13% in the top ten. Sequencing was done on a sample of CD4+ T cells from PBMCs. Receptors originate from a human donor in good health. Each CDR3 is given with its conserved first and last residue. The D gene is left open where the match is weak. Size values are once, few and many counts, or a class for expanded clones, and some rows have none.

.	TRBJ1-2	14	.	TRBV20-1	TGCAGTGCTGCAGGAACCTTTGCTAACTATGGCTACACCTTC	CSAAGTFANYGYTF
.	TRBJ1-4	17	.	TRBV18	TGTGCCAGCTCTTTGATGGACCCGAGGGGCTCTAATGAAAAACTGTTTTTT	CASSLMDPRGSNEKLFF
.	TRBJ2-3	14	.	TRBV6-5	TGTGCCAGCAGTCCCCTTTACTCCACAGATACGCAGTATTTT	CASSPLYSTDTQYF
few	TRBJ2-3	13	.	TRBV10-3	TGTGCCATCAGTGAGTCGGGTACAGATACGCAGTATTTT	CAISESGTDTQYF
.	TRBJ2-5	13	.	TRBV29-1	TGCAGCGTCCTGACCGTCTCGGGGGAGACCCAGTACTTC	CSVLTVSGETQYF
.	TRBJ2-5	13	.	TRBV29-1	TGCAGCGTTGCCCGGGGGCGCGGCGAGACCCAGTACTTC	CSVARGRGETQYF
once	TRBJ2-5	15	TRBD2	TRBV6-5	TGTGCCAGCAGTCCCTCGGTGCGGGGGGGGGAGACCCAGTACTTC	CASSPSVRGGETQYF
.	TRBJ1-5	16	.	TRBV5-1	TGCGCCAGCAGCTTGGGTTCGTTGGATAGCAATCAGCCCCAGCATTTT	CASSLGSLDSNQPQHF
.	TRBJ2-7	13	.	TRBV18	TGTGCCAGCTCACCCGCGATGGACTACGAGCAGTACTTC	CASSPAMDYEQYF
.	TRBJ2-6	15	.	TRBV29-1	TGCAGCGTTGAACCCCTGGGCTCTGGGGCCAACGTCCTGACTTTC	CSVEPLGSGANVLTF
.	TRBJ2-3	14	TRBD1	TRBV5-4	TGTGCCAGCAGCTACCAGACAGGGACAGATACGCAGTATTTT	CASSYQTGTDTQYF
.	TRBJ1-1	15	.	TRBV6-5	TGTGCCAGCAGTTTAAGGACTAGTGGGAACACTGAAGCTTTCTTT	CASSLRTSGNTEAFF
.	TRBJ2-3	14	.	TRBV5-4	TGTGCCAGCAGCCAAGGATCCCGCACAGATACGCAGTATTTT	CASSQGSRTDTQYF